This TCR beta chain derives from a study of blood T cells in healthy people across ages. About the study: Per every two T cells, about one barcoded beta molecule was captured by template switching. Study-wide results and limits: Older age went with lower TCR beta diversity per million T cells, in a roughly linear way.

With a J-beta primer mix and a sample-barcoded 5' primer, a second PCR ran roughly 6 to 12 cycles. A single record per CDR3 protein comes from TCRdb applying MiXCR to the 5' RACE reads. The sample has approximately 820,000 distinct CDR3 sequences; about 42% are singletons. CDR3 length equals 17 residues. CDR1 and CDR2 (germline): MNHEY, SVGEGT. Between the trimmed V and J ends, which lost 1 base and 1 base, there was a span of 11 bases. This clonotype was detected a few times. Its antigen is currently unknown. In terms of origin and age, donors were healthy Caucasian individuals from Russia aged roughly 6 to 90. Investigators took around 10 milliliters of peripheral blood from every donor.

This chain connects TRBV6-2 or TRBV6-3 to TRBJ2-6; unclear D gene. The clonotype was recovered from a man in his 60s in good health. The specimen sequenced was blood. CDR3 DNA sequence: TGTGCCAGCAGTTACTGGTTTAGTGCTTCTGGGGCCAACGTCCTGACTTTC. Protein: CASSYWFSASGANVLTF.